These T cell receptor beta chains were read from a single sample in a study of OX40 agonist ivuxolimab in advanced cancers. Clones were read by immunoSEQ multiplex PCR, and TCRdb kept only the in-frame ones, dropping some. The data show 45,000 to 55,000 clones, under 85% seen once. The sample here was CD4+ or CD8+ T cells sorted from blood, taken in a trial of the OX40 agonist ivuxolimab. These receptors all stem from an adult with an advanced solid tumor such as melanoma, head and neck, liver or kidney cancer. CDR3s include the opening cysteine and the closing phenylalanine or tryptophan. A D gene is named only where the DNA matches it firmly. Not all rows give a size; the values are once, few, many and, for expanded clones, a class.

-	-	TRBV6-5	TRBJ1-2	CASRDGRGYTF	TGTGCCAGCCGGGACGGGAGGGGCTACACCTTC
medium-sized	TRBD1	TRBV5-4	TRBJ1-2	CASSRQGPGYTF	TGTGCCAGCAGTCGACAGGGGCCGGGCTACACCTTC
-	-	TRBV7-9	TRBJ2-2	CASPENRENTGELFF	TGTGCCAGCCCCGAAAACAGAGAGAACACCGGGGAGCTGTTTTTT
-	TRBD1	TRBV9	TRBJ1-1	CASSAYDRGRTEAFF	TGTGCCAGCAGCGCATACGACAGGGGTCGGACTGAAGCTTTCTTT
-	-	TRBV9	TRBJ1-6	CASSSRQVHSPLHF	TGTGCCAGCAGCTCAAGACAGGTCCATTCACCCCTCCACTTT
-	-	TRBV11-2	TRBJ2-5	CASSLGLRDGGTQYF	TGTGCCAGCAGCTTAGGTCTACGGGACGGGGGGACCCAGTACTTC
-	-	TRBV11-2	TRBJ2-3	CASSLKGGVGDTQYF	TGTGCCAGCAGCTTAAAGGGGGGTGTGGGAGATACGCAGTATTTT
-	-	TRBV5-4	TRBJ2-7	CASRNDRTEQYF	TGTGCCAGCAGGAACGACAGGACCGAGCAGTACTTC
-	-	TRBV2	TRBJ1-6	CASSEARMESYNSPLHF	TGTGCCAGCAGTGAAGCTCGAATGGAGTCCTATAATTCACCCCTCCACTTT
medium-sized	TRBD1	TRBV7-2	TRBJ1-6	CASSALSRGRGSSPLHF	TGTGCCAGCAGCGCCCTCTCCAGGGGGCGCGGGAGCTCACCCCTCCACTTT
-	TRBD2	TRBV27	TRBJ2-1	CASSWGLAGGPRFF	TGTGCCAGCAGTTGGGGACTAGCGGGGGGGCCACGGTTCTTC
-	-	TRBV6-1	TRBJ2-7	CASRTDLYEQYF	TGTGCCAGCAGGACAGACCTCTACGAGCAGTACTTC
-	TRBD2	TRBV4-3	TRBJ2-3	CASSQAYPSGGTDTQYF	TGCGCCAGCAGCCAAGCCTATCCTAGCGGGGGTACAGATACGCAGTATTTT
-	-	TRBV9	TRBJ1-1	CASSHPLRNTEAFF	TGTGCCAGCAGCCATCCCCTGCGGAACACTGAAGCTTTCTTT
-	TRBD1	TRBV6-6	TRBJ1-2	CASSNPSGGVYGYTF	TGTGCCAGCAGTAACCCGTCAGGGGGGGTCTATGGCTACACCTTC
-	TRBD1	TRBV9	TRBJ1-6	CASSATGGNSPLHF	TGTGCCAGCAGCGCGACAGGGGGTAATTCACCCCTCCACTTT
-	TRBD2	TRBV2	TRBJ2-3	CASNGNLLAGFSDTQYF	TGTGCCAGCAATGGGAACTTACTAGCGGGGTTTTCAGATACGCAGTATTTT
once	-	TRBV6-5	TRBJ2-7	CASSQVGGSYEQYF	TGTGCCAGCAGTCAAGTAGGGGGCTCCTACGAGCAGTACTTC
once	-	TRBV6-1	TRBJ1-1	CASTKTTVNTEAFF	TGTGCCAGCACAAAGACGACAGTGAACACTGAAGCTTTCTTT
-	-	TRBV6-5	TRBJ1-6	CASRGWGDDTSPLHF	TGTGCCAGCAGGGGCTGGGGGGACGACACCTCACCCCTCCACTTT
-	TRBD2	TRBV4-2	TRBJ2-3	CASSQDVSRGRTQYF	TGTGCCAGCAGCCAAGATGTTTCGCGCGGGAGAACGCAGTATTTT
-	TRBD1	TRBV5-1	TRBJ2-5	CASSLVRGPSETQYF	TGCGCCAGCAGCTTGGTTAGGGGGCCATCAGAGACCCAGTACTTC
once	TRBD2	TRBV2	TRBJ2-3	CASSSGLAGGTDTQYF	TGTGCCAGCAGCTCGGGGCTAGCGGGGGGCACAGATACGCAGTATTTT
-	-	TRBV10-3	TRBJ1-3	CAISEWGDTIYF	TGTGCCATCAGTGAGTGGGGGGACACCATATATTTT
-	-	TRBV19	TRBJ2-1	CATAAGQASYNEQFF	TGTGCCACCGCAGCGGGCCAAGCCTCCTACAATGAGCAGTTCTTC
-	-	TRBV6-6	TRBJ2-3	CASRNTDTQYF	TGTGCCAGCAGGAACACAGATACGCAGTATTTT
-	-	TRBV9	TRBJ1-3	CASSASGGSHGNTIYF	TGTGCCAGCAGCGCCTCCGGGGGTAGCCATGGAAACACCATATATTTT
once	TRBD1	TRBV10-3	TRBJ1-2	CAISPGTGNGYTF	TGTGCCATCAGTCCCGGGACAGGGAATGGCTACACCTTC